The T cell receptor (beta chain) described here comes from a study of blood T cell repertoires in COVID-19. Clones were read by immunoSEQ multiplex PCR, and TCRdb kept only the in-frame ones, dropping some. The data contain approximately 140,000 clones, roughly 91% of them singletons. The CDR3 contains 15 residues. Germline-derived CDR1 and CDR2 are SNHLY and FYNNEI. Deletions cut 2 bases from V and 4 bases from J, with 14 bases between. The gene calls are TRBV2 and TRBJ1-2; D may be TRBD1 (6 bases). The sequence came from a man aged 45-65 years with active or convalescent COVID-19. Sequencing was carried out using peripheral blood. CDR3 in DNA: TGTGCCAGCAGTGAATTGACAGGTTTCGGCTATGGCTACACCTTC. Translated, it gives CASSELTGFGYGYTF.